The subject of this entry is one T cell receptor (beta chain). There are 12 residues in the CDR3. V was clipped by 6 bases and J by 6 bases, with 11 bases between them. Germline CDR1 reads SQVTM; CDR2 reads ANQGSEA. Participants were aged roughly 18 to 90 years, lived in about two dozen US areas, and enrolled virtually. The data were obtained in a study of blood T cell repertoires in COVID-19. Study at large: Sources were T cells, B-cell-depleted T cells, or PBMCs; the material itself was cDNA or gDNA.

Profiled with immunoSEQ multiplex PCR; TCRdb holds only in-frame clones, not every one. Seen here are around 220,000 clones, roughly 90% observed once, and the top ten hold more than 12%. The chain couples TRBV29-1 to TRBJ1-4; D gene unclear. The material sequenced was PBMCs or T cells enriched from blood (not recorded which). The clonotype comes from a man in his thirties or forties who had been exposed to COVID-19. The CDR3 bases are TGCAGCGTCTGGCAGTCAGATGAAAAACTGTTTTTT. Translating it yields CSVWQSDEKLFF.